The entry that follows covers one T cell receptor beta chain sequence. It lacks a known antigen. No much larger clone is present one base from it, and per-base qualities are unavailable. The sample originates from a study of cytomegalovirus exposure and HLA in healthy donors (dated 2017 in TCRdb). Study-level background: According to a later analysis, the 120 or so validation repertoires were produced on the same platform as the roughly 600 repertoires of the first cohort. The aim of the study was to test whether cataloging public T cell receptors could identify signatures of past pathogen exposure. Besides the first cohort of roughly 700 subjects, a separate validation cohort made up of roughly 120 different subjects was used. To predict cytomegalovirus infection status, the study brought together high-throughput TCR immunosequencing, statistical association of individual TCRs with disease status, and machine learning. General conclusions and limits of the study: Subsequent analysis determined that TCRs grouped into clusters in the first cohort also showed a tendency toward co-occurrence across the approximately 110 validation repertoires, and approximately 94% of cluster scores exceeded 0. The study gave a list of some 150 TCR beta chains associated with cytomegalovirus. In both the original and validation cohorts, the classifier was reported to diagnose cytomegalovirus status with high specificity and sensitivity. According to the authors, the approach could potentially be generalized to other disease states and immunological phenotypes. While some public TCRs were present in many individuals, most TCR sequences turned up only very rarely across donors. In vitro tests confirmed that a few of the cytomegalovirus-associated TCR beta chains recognize cytomegalovirus antigens. The validation cohort had no HLA typing available for a later analysis, so co-occurrence within that cohort was assessed over all 120 or so repertoires.

The donors belonged to the validation cohort of under 150 subjects, which was separate from the roughly 670-subject first cohort. The V and J ends are trimmed by 0 bases and 4 bases, leaving 3 bases between them. CDR3 length: 12 amino acids, cysteine to phenylalanine. The sequence is cut down to CDR3 DNA, 36 bases in frame from base 1. In the germline V gene (reference sequence), CDR1 corresponds to SGHNT and CDR2 to YYREEE. Library method: the immunoSEQ multiplex PCR assay. Turning to the authors' computational methods: A statistical classification framework was built for diagnosing cytomegalovirus status from the catalog of TCR beta chain sequences. The table was pulled from immuneACCESS by TCRdb, which kept in-frame rearrangements only. Such tables lose some clones; where checked, under half of the loss comes from unresolved V genes, and the rest has no known cause. That table furnishes V, J and clone size, whereas the DNA furnished D and trimming. Recorded for this sample are 250,000 to 400,000 clones; approximately 88% of them occurred a single time. The ten largest clones take up roughly 0.96% of the sample.

Sequences were obtained from PBMCs. The chain is encoded by TRBV5-4 joined to TRBJ2-3; confidence is insufficient to name the D gene. This TCR derives from a man aged 25 to 40 in good health and CMV-seronegative. At the DNA level, the sequence is TGTGCCAGCAGCTTGGCGGCAGATACGCAGTATTTT. Translated, this is CASSLAADTQYF. Outside the CDR3, residues come from the reference TRBV5-4 and TRBJ2-3 proteins, so the full variable domain is: ETGVTQSPTHLIKTRGQQVTLRCSSQSGHNTVSWYQQALGQGPQFIFQYYREEENGRGNFPPRFSGLQFPNYSSELNVNALELDDSALYLCASSLAADTQYFGPGTRLTVL.